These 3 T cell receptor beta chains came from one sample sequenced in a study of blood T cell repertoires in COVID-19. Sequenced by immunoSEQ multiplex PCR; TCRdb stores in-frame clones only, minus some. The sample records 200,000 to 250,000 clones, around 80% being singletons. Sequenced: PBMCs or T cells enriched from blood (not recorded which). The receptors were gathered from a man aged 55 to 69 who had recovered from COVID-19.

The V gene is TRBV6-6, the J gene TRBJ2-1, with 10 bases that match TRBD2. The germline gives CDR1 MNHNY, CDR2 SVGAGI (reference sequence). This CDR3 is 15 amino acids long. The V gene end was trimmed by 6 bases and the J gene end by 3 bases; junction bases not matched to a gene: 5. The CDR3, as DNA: TGTGCCAGCAGGCAGCGGGGGGGCTTCTACAATGAGCAGTTCTTC. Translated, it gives CASRQRGGFYNEQFF.

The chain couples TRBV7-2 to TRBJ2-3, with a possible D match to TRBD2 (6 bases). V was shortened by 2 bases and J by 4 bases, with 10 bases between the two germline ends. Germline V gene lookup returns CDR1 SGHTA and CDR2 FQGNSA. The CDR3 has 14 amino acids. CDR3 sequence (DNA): TGTGCCAGCAGCTTAATCGGGGGTCCAGATACGCAGTATTTT. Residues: CASSLIGGPDTQYF.

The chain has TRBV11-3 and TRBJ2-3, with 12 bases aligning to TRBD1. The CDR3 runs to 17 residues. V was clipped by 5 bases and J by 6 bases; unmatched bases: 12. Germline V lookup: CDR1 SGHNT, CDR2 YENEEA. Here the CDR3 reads CASSPGQGARGLDTQYF. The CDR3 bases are TGTGCCAGCAGCCCGGGACAGGGGGCGCGGGGTTTGGATACGCAGTATTTT. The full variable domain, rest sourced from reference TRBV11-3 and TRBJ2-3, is EAGVVQSPRYKIIEKKQPVAFWCNPISGHNTLYWYLQNLGQGPELLIRYENEEAVDDSQLPKDRFSAERLKGVDSTLKIQPAELGDSAVYLCASSPGQGARGLDTQYFGPGTRLTVL.